The 6 T cell receptor beta chains below were found in one sample sequenced in a study of glioma-infiltrating T cells after dendritic cell vaccination. Assay: immunoSEQ multiplex PCR; the TCRdb copy retains only in-frame clones and omits some. The table lists tens of thousands of clones, 85% to 90% of them singletons. Sequences were derived from blood, sampled before dendritic cell vaccination. These receptor sequences come from a human donor with glioblastoma.

The J gene is TRBJ1-6, the V gene TRBV18, with 9 bases matching TRBD1. Germline lookup yields CDR1 KGHSH and CDR2 LQKENI. Losses at the gene ends were 3 bases for V and 8 bases for J; bases not matched to a gene: 5. The CDR3 consists of 15 residues. CDR3 region: CASSPTQGADSPLHF. CDR3 in DNA: TGTGCCAGCTCACCGACACAGGGGGCGGATTCACCCCTCCACTTT.

This clone was counted a few times. The chain couples TRBV6-6 to TRBJ2-1; TRBD1 might be the D (7 bases). Germline V gives CDR1 MNHNY, CDR2 SVGAGI (reference sequence). Trimming removed 6 bases from V and 0 bases from J, with 12 bases in between. This CDR3 spans 15 amino acids. Here the CDR3 DNA reads TGTGCCAGCAGGCGCGGGACAGTCTCCTACAATGAGCAGTTCTTC. It specifies CASRRGTVSYNEQFF.

This rearrangement joins TRBV11-2 to TRBJ2-1; TRBD2 agrees at 10 bases. V shed 0 bases and J 7 bases; nucleotides not matched to a gene: 15. The CDR3 runs to 19 residues. Germline CDR1 reads SGHAT; CDR2 reads FQNNGV. The CDR3 loop is CASSLDRRIGLAVRNEQFF. The CDR3 nucleotides read TGTGCCAGCAGCTTAGATCGTCGGATCGGACTAGCGGTGAGGAATGAGCAGTTCTTC.

The chain uses TRBV30 and TRBJ2-1, with 9 bases fitting TRBD2. V shed 8 bases, J shed 6 bases, and the junction held 11 bases outside the gene matches. The length of the CDR3 is 14 residues. Germline lookup yields CDR1 GTSNPN and CDR2 SVGIG (reference sequence). The CDR3 DNA reads TGTGCCCATTTCAGCGGGAGGCCAGGCAATGAGCAGTTCTTC. Translation: CAHFSGRPGNEQFF.

This clone was counted once. The CDR3 nucleotides read TGTGCCAGCAGCTTAAGGCGCGGGGCGGGAGAGACCCAGTACTTC. This gives the protein CASSLRRGAGETQYF. This chain joins TRBV11-1 and TRBJ2-5; perhaps TRBD2 as D (6 bases). The V gene lost 2 bases and the J gene lost 4 bases, with 14 bases spanning the gap. CDR3 length: 15 amino acids. Germline V gene lookup returns CDR1 SGHAT and CDR2 FQDESV (reference sequence).

The rearrangement joins TRBV29-1 to TRBJ1-2, with TRBD1 identical over 7 bases. Germline CDR1 is SQVTM and CDR2 is ANQGSEA. This CDR3 comprises 14 residues. Trimming removed 4 bases from V and 6 bases from J; junction bases left unmatched: 11. CDR3 protein: CSVGQGGIGDGYTF. The CDR3 nucleotides are TGCAGCGTTGGACAGGGAGGAATAGGTGATGGCTACACCTTC.